This T cell receptor (beta chain) was sequenced in a study of blood T cell repertoires in COVID-19. Study background: T cells, B-cell-depleted T cells, or PBMCs provided the cDNA or gDNA that served as material.

Germline trimming cut 3 bases from V and 0 bases from J; bases unmatched to any gene: 11. CDR1 is KGHSH, CDR2 LQKENI, per germline. The CDR3 spans 19 residues. The repertoire was sequenced with immunoSEQ multiplex PCR; TCRdb's copy has only in-frame clones and lacks some. The sample includes just over 300,000 clones, 87% of them seen just once. This receptor was identified in a man aged 18 to 29 with active or convalescent COVID-19. This sequence joins TRBV18 and TRBJ2-6, with 7 bases lining up with TRBD1. Input material: peripheral blood. The CDR3 here is CASSPNPGQQSSGANVLTF. CDR3 nucleotides: TGTGCCAGCTCACCGAACCCGGGACAGCAGAGCTCTGGGGCCAACGTCCTGACTTTC.